The 2 T cell receptor beta chains below were found in one sample sequenced in a study of Tregs in tolerant kidney transplant recipients. Recipient PBMCs carried a CFSE label and met irradiated graft donor PBMCs for approximately six days before FACS sorting. Which antigens these TCRs recognize remains unknown. Using immunoSEQ multiplex PCR, the repertoire was profiled, and TCRdb retains in-frame clones only, with some absent. The sample has roughly 8,300 clones, about a third seen once. The starting material was CD8+ T cells from blood cultured with allogeneic cells, obtained before the transplant. These TCRs come from a human patient who received a combined kidney and bone marrow transplant.

In this sample, this clone turned up a few times. V is TRBV4-1 and J is TRBJ1-3; perhaps TRBD1 as D (5 bases). V was pared by 0 bases and J by 4 bases, with 13 bases between. The CDR3 sequence is 16 residues long. Germline-derived CDR1 and CDR2 are MGHRA and YSYEKL. The CDR3 nucleotides are TGCGCCAGCAGCCAAGATCCCACAGGCTACGGAAACACCATATATTTT. Translation: CASSQDPTGYGNTIYF.

This clone was found a few times. The genes are TRBV9 and TRBJ2-1; TRBD2 matches 9 bases. Germline lookup yields CDR1 SGDLS and CDR2 YYNGEE. The CDR3 is 17 amino acids. Trimming removed 0 bases from V and 3 bases from J; junction bases left unmatched: 7. The CDR3 DNA sequence: TGTGCCAGCAGCGTAGGTACTAGCGGGTCTCTCTACAATGAGCAGTTCTTC. Translation: CASSVGTSGSLYNEQFF.